The clone carrying this TCR beta chain came up a few times. Its antigen is still unknown. Trimming cost V 1 base and J 1 base, with 11 bases left between them. This CDR3 is 16 amino acids long. TCRdb itself ran the RT-PCR reads through MiXCR, one entry per CDR3 protein. The table lists around 480,000 distinct CDR3 sequences, 16% of them singletons. The data derive from a study of response to subunit inactivated influenza vaccine. General study results and limits: Authors suggested few new T cells are recruited by each seasonal influenza vaccination.

The specimen was CD4+ T cells sorted from PBMCs, collected around 25 months after vaccination. This sequence joins TRBV12-3 or TRBV12-4 and TRBJ2-4, with TRBD1 as a possible D gene (5 bases). This TCR was recovered from a man aged 50 to 69 who received an inactivated influenza vaccine. In DNA, the CDR3 is TGTGCCAGCAGTTTAGGGACACTGTCGGCCAAAAACATTCAGTACTTC. As protein: CASSLGTLSAKNIQYF.